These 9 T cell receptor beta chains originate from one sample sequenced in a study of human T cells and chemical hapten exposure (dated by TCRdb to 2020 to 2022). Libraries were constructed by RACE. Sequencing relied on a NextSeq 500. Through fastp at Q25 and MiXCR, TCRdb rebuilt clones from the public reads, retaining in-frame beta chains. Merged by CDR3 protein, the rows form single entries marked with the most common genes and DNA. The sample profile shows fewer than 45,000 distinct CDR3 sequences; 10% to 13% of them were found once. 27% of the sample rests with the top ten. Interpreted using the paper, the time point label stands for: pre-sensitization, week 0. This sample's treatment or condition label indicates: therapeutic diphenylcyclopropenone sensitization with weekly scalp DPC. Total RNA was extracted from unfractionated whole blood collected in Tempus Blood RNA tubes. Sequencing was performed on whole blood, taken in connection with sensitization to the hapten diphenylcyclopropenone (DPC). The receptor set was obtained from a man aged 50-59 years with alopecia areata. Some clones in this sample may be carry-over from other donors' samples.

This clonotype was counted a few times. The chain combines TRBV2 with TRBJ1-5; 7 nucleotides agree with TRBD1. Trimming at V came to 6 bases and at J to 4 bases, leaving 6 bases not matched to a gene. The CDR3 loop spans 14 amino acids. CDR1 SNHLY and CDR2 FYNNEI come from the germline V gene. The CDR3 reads CASRTGPMNQPQHF. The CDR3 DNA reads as TGTGCCAGCAGGACAGGGCCAATGAATCAGCCCCAGCATTTT. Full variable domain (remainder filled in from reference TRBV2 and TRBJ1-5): EPEVTQTPSHQVTQMGQEVILRCVPISNHLYFYWYRQILGQKVEFLVSFYNNEISEKSEIFDDQFSVERPDGSNFTLKIRSTKLEDSAMYFCASRTGPMNQPQHFGDGTRLSIL.

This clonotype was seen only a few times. CDR3 DNA sequence: TGCAGCTCCGGGGAAGGAAGTACAGATACGCAGTATTTT. Protein: CSSGEGSTDTQYF. The chain joins TRBV29-1 to TRBJ2-3; the D gene is possibly TRBD2 (5 bases). CDR3 size: 13 residues. The germline V and J ends were trimmed by 8 bases and 3 bases, with 15 bases remaining between them. CDR1 and CDR2 from the germline V gene are SQVTM and ANQGSEA.

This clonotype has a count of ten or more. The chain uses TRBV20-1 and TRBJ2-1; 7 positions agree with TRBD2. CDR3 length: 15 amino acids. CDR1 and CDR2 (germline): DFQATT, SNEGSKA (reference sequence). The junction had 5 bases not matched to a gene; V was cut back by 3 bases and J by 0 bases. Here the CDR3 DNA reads TGCAGTGCTAGGGAAGCGGGGAGCTCCTACAATGAGCAGTTCTTC. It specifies CSAREAGSSYNEQFF.

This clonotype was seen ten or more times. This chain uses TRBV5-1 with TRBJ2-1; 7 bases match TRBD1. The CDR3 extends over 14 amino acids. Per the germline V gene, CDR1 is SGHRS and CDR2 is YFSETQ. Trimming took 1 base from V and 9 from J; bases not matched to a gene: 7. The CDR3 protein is CASSLRQGAGEQFF. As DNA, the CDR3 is TGCGCCAGCAGCTTGAGACAGGGTGCGGGTGAGCAGTTCTTC.

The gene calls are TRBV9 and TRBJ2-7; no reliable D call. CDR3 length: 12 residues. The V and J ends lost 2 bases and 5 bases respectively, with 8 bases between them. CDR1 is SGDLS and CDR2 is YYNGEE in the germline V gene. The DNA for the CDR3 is TGTGCCAGCAGCGTGAGTGGTAACGAGCAGTACTTC. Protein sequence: CASSVSGNEQYF. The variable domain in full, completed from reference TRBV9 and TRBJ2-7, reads DSGVTQTPKHLITATGQRVTLRCSPRSGDLSVYWYQQSLDQGLQFLIQYYNGEERAKGNILERFSAQQFPDLHSELNLSSLELGDSALYFCASSVSGNEQYFGPGTRLTVT.

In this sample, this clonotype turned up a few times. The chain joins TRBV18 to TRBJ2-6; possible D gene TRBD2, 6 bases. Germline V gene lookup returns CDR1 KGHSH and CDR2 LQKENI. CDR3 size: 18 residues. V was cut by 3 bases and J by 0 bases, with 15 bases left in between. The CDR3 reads CASSPAGLWDSGANVLTF. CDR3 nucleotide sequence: TGTGCCAGCTCACCGGCGGGGCTCTGGGACTCTGGGGCCAACGTCCTGACTTTC.

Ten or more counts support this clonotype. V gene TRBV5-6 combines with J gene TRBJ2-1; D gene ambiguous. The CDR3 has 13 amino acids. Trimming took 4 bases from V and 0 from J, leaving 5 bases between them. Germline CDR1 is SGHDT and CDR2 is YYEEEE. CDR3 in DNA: TGTGCCAGCAGCGCTTACTCCTACAATGAGCAGTTCTTC. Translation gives CASSAYSYNEQFF. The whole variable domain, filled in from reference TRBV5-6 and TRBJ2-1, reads DAGVTQSPTHLIKTRGQQVTLRCSPKSGHDTVSWYQQALGQGPQFIFQYYEEEERQRGNFPDRFSGHQFPNYSSELNVNALLLGDSALYLCASSAYSYNEQFFGPGTRLTVL.

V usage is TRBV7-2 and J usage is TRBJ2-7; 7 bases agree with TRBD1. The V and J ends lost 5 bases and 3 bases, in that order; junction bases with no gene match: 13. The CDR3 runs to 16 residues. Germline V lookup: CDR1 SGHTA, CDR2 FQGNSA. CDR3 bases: TGTGCCAGCAGCCTAGGGCTGACAGGGCGCCGCTACGAGCAGTACTTC. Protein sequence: CASSLGLTGRRYEQYF.

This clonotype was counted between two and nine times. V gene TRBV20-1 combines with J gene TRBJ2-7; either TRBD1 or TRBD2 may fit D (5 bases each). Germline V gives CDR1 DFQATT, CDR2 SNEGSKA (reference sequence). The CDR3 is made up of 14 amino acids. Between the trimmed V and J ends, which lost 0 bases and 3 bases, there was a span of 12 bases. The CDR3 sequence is CSARDRDHHYEQYF. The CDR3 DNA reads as TGCAGTGCTAGAGATCGGGACCACCACTACGAGCAGTACTTC.